This T cell receptor beta chain was sequenced in a study of cytomegalovirus exposure and HLA in healthy donors. Study information: A subsequent analysis stated that the 100 to 150 validation repertoires were run on the same platform as the approximately 700 first-cohort repertoires. Findings and limits, study-wide: With high specificity and sensitivity, the classifier reportedly diagnosed cytomegalovirus status.

Produced via immunoSEQ multiplex PCR; TCRdb's table is partial and in-frame only. The top ten hold about 1.5% of the sample, which has about 66,000 clones, about 97% seen once. On this clone itself: The antigen remains unidentified.

V dropped 4 bases and J dropped 4; count of bases not matched to a gene: 11. The CDR3 has 19 amino acids. Per germline, CDR1 WNHNN and CDR2 SYGVQD (reference sequence). The receptor was derived from a woman aged 18-29 years in good health and CMV-seropositive. The chain employs TRBV10-1 and TRBJ2-6; 12 bases are a match to TRBD1. Input material: PBMCs. CDR3 in amino acids: CASSGYTGTGGDGANVLTF. The CDR3 nucleotides read TGCGCCAGCAGTGGTTACACCGGGACAGGGGGCGACGGGGCCAACGTCCTGACTTTC.